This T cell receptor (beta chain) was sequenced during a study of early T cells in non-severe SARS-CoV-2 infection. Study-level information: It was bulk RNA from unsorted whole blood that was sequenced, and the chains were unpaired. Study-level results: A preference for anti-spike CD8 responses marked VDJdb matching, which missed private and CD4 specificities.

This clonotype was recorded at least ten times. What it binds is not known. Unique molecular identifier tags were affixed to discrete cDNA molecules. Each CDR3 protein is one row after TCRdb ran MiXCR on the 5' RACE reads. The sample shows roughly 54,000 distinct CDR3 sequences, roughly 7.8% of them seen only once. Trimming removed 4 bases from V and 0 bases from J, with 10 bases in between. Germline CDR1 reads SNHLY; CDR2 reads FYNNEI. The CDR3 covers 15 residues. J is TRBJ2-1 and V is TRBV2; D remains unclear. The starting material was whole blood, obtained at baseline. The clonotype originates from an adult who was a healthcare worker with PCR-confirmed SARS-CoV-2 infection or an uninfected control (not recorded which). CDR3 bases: TGTGCCAGCAGTGGAAAAGAAAACTCCTACAATGAGCAGTTCTTC. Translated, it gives CASSGKENSYNEQFF.